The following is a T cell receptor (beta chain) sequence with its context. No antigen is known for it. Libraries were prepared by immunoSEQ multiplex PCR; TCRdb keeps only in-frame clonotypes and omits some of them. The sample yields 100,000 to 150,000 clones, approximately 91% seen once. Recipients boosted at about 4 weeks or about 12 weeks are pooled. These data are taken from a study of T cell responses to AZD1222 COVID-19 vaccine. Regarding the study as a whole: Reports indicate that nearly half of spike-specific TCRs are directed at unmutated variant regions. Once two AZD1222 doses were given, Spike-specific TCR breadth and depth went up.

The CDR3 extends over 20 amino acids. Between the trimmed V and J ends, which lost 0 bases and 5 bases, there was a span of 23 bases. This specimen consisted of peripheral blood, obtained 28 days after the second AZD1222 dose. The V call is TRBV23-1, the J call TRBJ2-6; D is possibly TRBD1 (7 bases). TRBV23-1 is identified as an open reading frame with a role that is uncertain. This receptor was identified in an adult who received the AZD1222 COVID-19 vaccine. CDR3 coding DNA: TGCGCCAGCAGTCAATCAAAACAGGGGACTTTTCTCTGCAGGGCCAACGTCCTGACTTTC. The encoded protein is CASSQSKQGTFLCRANVLTF.